The source of this T cell receptor beta chain is a study of radiation and T cells in renal cell carcinoma. Data came from immunoSEQ multiplex PCR; TCRdb stores just in-frame clones and leaves some out. Of just over 95,000 clones listed, around 80% are singletons. The CDR3 contains 11 residues. V lost 8 bases, J lost 9 bases, and 11 bases lay in between. Germline V gene sequence: CDR1 SGHDN, CDR2 FVKESK. The time point is: blood 4 weeks post-SBRT, at nephrectomy. Indicated treatment: 15 Gy SBRT to primary tumor, nephrectomy 4 weeks later. The source was blood, collected from a patient whose treatment included radiotherapy and nephrectomy. The clonotype comes from a man in his sixties with renal cell carcinoma. The genes are TRBV14 and TRBJ2-1; D unresolved. The CDR3 reads CASGVFGEQFF. The CDR3, as DNA: TGTGCCAGCGGCGTCTTTGGTGAGCAGTTCTTC.